Below, 32 T cell receptor beta chains from the same sample are listed, as sequenced in a study of shared clonotypes between healthy human individuals. Assay used: immunoSEQ multiplex PCR; TCRdb lists only in-frame clones, some missing. The sample has approximately 2.3 million clones; 85% to 95% are singletons. Sequencing input: naive CD4+ T cells from PBMCs. Subset meaning: CD45RA+ positively selected. These receptors all come from a man between 18 and 29 years old in good health. Some clones in this sample may be carry-over from other donors' samples.

V gene TRBV20-1 combines with J gene TRBJ2-1; D is uncertain. Germline CDR1 is DFQATT and CDR2 is SNEGSKA (reference sequence). V was clipped by 1 base and J by 7 bases, with 5 bases between them. The CDR3 loop spans 11 amino acids. CDR3 nucleotides: TGCAGTGCTAGAGTCGCTAATGAGCAGTTCTTC. Protein sequence: CSARVANEQFF.

The genes are TRBV5-1 and TRBJ1-1, with 9 bases matching TRBD1. This CDR3 has 17 amino acids. With 3 bases clipped from V and 4 bases from J, the junction kept 13 bases outside the gene matches. Germline V CDR1 and CDR2: SGHRS, YFSETQ. This chain's CDR3 is CASSWRPAGQGLTEAFF. In DNA, the CDR3 is TGCGCCAGCAGCTGGAGACCTGCGGGACAGGGTCTCACTGAAGCTTTCTTT.

V usage is TRBV5-1 and J usage is TRBJ2-4; D gene uncertain. Germline lookup yields CDR1 SGHRS and CDR2 YFSETQ. The V gene lost 4 bases and the J gene lost 1 base, with 6 bases spanning the gap. CDR3 length: 13 residues. The CDR3 region has the DNA TGCGCCAGCAGCCCCCCGGCCAAAAACATTCAGTACTTC. Amino acid sequence: CASSPPAKNIQYF.

The rearrangement joins TRBV5-1 to TRBJ1-5; D is unclear. This CDR3 spans 13 amino acids. Trimming stripped 4 bases from V and 3 bases from J, with 8 bases between. From germline, CDR1 is SGHRS and CDR2 YFSETQ. The CDR3 reads CASSQSYNQPQHF. As DNA, the CDR3 is TGCGCCAGCAGCCAATCTTACAATCAGCCCCAGCATTTT.

This chain links TRBV6-6 with TRBJ2-3, with TRBD2 matching 12 bases. The CDR3 is 16 amino acids. The V gene end was trimmed by 2 bases and the J gene end by 2 bases; junction bases not matched to a gene: 2. The germline V gene has CDR1 MNHNY and CDR2 SVGAGI (reference sequence). The CDR3: CASSYRTSGNTDTQYF. The CDR3 region has the DNA TGTGCCAGCAGTTACCGGACTAGCGGGAACACAGATACGCAGTATTTT.

The chain is built from TRBV5-1 and TRBJ2-3, with a weak D call TRBD1 (6 bases). Trimming removed 0 bases from V and 9 bases from J, with 11 bases in between. The CDR3 contains 13 residues. Germline loops: CDR1 SGHRS, CDR2 YFSETQ. CDR3 bases: TGCGCCAGCAGCTTGGAGGGGGTGCGGACGCAGTATTTT. Translation: CASSLEGVRTQYF.

The rearrangement joins TRBV4-1 to TRBJ1-2, with 7 bases matching TRBD1. Per the germline V gene, CDR1 is MGHRA and CDR2 is YSYEKL. V dropped 0 bases and J dropped 3; count of bases not matched to a gene: 7. CDR3 length: 16 residues. The CDR3 region has the DNA TGCGCCAGCAGCCAAGATCCGACAGGGAGGTACTATGGCTACACCTTC. Translating gives CASSQDPTGRYYGYTF.

V usage is TRBV6-5 and J usage is TRBJ2-2, with TRBD2 matching over 8 bases. Trimming cost V 6 bases and J 7 bases; bases outside gene matches: 4. The CDR3 has 13 residues. Germline CDR1 MNHEY, CDR2 SVGAGI. In nucleotides, the CDR3 is TGTGCCAGCAGACGACTAGCGCACGGGGAGCTGTTTTTT. Its translation: CASRRLAHGELFF.

The table lists this clone with a count of one. The rearrangement uses TRBV5-5 and TRBJ2-2; no clear D gene. Germline CDR1 SGHKS, CDR2 YYEKEE (reference sequence). The ends were cut back, 4 bases at V and 0 bases at J, with 1 base in the middle. The CDR3 is 12 amino acids. CDR3 amino acids: CASSTNTGELFF. Written as DNA, the CDR3 is TGTGCCAGCAGCACGAACACCGGGGAGCTGTTTTTT.

Notes on this clone: The sample carries other DNA sequences with the same CDR3. V usage is TRBV5-1 and J usage is TRBJ2-1; 10 nucleotides match TRBD2. Per germline, CDR1 SGHRS and CDR2 YFSETQ. V dropped 4 bases and J dropped 4; count of bases not matched to a gene: 5. The CDR3 runs 15 residues. The CDR3 spells CASSQGLADYNEQFF. CDR3 sequence (DNA): TGCGCCAGCAGCCAAGGACTAGCGGATTACAATGAGCAGTTCTTC.

For the CDR3, the DNA is TGTGCCAGCACGCCTGTTTGGGGCTACACCTTC. Translated, it gives CASTPVWGYTF. V and J are TRBV11-3 and TRBJ1-2; D not certain. The V end lost 7 bases, the J end lost 8 bases, and 11 bases lay between the germline ends. Germline CDR1 is SGHNT and CDR2 is YENEEA. The CDR3 is made up of 11 amino acids. The entire variable domain, with the rest obtained from reference TRBV11-3 and TRBJ1-2, is as follows: EAGVVQSPRYKIIEKKQPVAFWCNPISGHNTLYWYLQNLGQGPELLIRYENEEAVDDSQLPKDRFSAERLKGVDSTLKIQPAELGDSAVYLCASTPVWGYTFGSGTRLTVV.

The J gene is TRBJ1-3, the V gene TRBV15, with D uncertain. V was shortened by 5 bases and J by 0 bases, with 23 bases between the two germline ends. Per the germline V gene, CDR1 is LNHNV and CDR2 is YYDKDF (reference sequence). The CDR3 totals 19 residues. The CDR3: CATSWGLMGGAGSGNTIYF. The CDR3 DNA reads as TGTGCCACCAGCTGGGGATTAATGGGAGGAGCCGGCTCTGGAAACACCATATATTTT.

J is TRBJ2-7 and V is TRBV11-2, with TRBD2 matching 10 bases. This CDR3 has 15 amino acids. Germline-derived CDR1 and CDR2 are SGHAT and FQNNGV. The V and J ends lost 4 bases and 3 bases, in that order; junction bases with no gene match: 6. The CDR3 reads CASSSTLAGDYEQYF. The CDR3 region has the DNA TGTGCCAGCAGCTCGACTCTAGCGGGGGACTACGAGCAGTACTTC.

The CDR3 DNA reads TGTGCCAGTAGTCGGGATACAACCTACGAGCAGTACTTC. Protein: CASSRDTTYEQYF. The rearrangement uses TRBV19 and TRBJ2-7; the D gene is possibly TRBD2 (5 bases). Germline V gene sequence: CDR1 LNHDA, CDR2 SQIVND (reference sequence). The V gene lost 5 bases and the J gene lost 2 bases, with 10 bases spanning the gap. This CDR3 has 13 amino acids.

The V and J genes are TRBV11-1 and TRBJ2-7; D possibly corresponds to TRBD2 (6 bases). The ends were cut back, 3 bases at V and 7 bases at J, with 13 bases in the middle. The CDR3 is 13 amino acids. Germline CDR1 reads SGHAT; CDR2 reads FQDESV (reference sequence). CDR3 amino acids: CASSFGRYGEQYF. For the CDR3, the DNA is TGTGCCAGCAGCTTTGGGAGGTACGGGGAGCAGTACTTC.

The rearrangement uses TRBV5-1 and TRBJ2-1; possible D gene TRBD2, 5 bases. Trimming took off 2 bases at V and 6 bases at J, with 15 bases between the two ends. CDR1 and CDR2 (germline): SGHRS, YFSETQ. The CDR3 length is 15 residues. As DNA, the CDR3 is TGCGCCAGCAGCTTCGGTCTAGCAGAGGTCAATGAGCAGTTCTTC. This encodes CASSFGLAEVNEQFF.

The genes are TRBV2 and TRBJ2-7; a possible D gene is TRBD2 (5 bases). From germline, CDR1 is SNHLY and CDR2 FYNNEI. CDR3 length: 13 amino acids. Trimming stripped 2 bases from V and 10 bases from J, with 15 bases between. The CDR3 protein is CASSETRSVTQYF. The DNA for the CDR3 is TGTGCCAGCAGTGAAACTAGATCGGTCACCCAGTACTTC.

The rearrangement links TRBV9 to TRBJ2-1; the D gene could be TRBD1 or TRBD2 (6 bases each). CDR3 length equals 15 residues. V dropped 4 bases and J dropped 3 bases, with 14 bases sitting between them. The germline gives CDR1 SGDLS, CDR2 YYNGEE. The CDR3 DNA follows: TGTGCCAGCAGCACCATAGGGGGGCTCTACAATGAGCAGTTCTTC. Amino acid sequence: CASSTIGGLYNEQFF.

The rearrangement joins TRBV5-4 to TRBJ2-5, with a tentative D call TRBD1 (5 bases). The V gene lost 4 bases and the J gene lost 1 base, with 17 bases spanning the gap. This CDR3 contains 16 residues. CDR1 is SGHNT, CDR2 YYREEE, per germline (reference sequence). In DNA, the CDR3 is TGTGCCAGCAGCCACCCGGCAGGGCCATCCCAAGAGACCCAGTACTTC. It yields the protein CASSHPAGPSQETQYF.

V gene TRBV18 combines with J gene TRBJ1-2; unclear D gene. Germline values: CDR1 KGHSH, CDR2 LQKENI. The CDR3 runs 13 residues. V lost 3 bases and J lost 8, with 13 bases in between. The CDR3 nucleotides are TGTGCCAGCTCACCGAACGCCAAGGGAGGCTACACCTTC. Its translation is CASSPNAKGGYTF.

The V and J genes are TRBV28 and TRBJ2-7; no clear D. The germline V and J ends were trimmed by 3 bases and 7 bases, with 19 bases remaining between them. In germline, CDR1 is MDHEN, CDR2 SYDVKM. CDR3 length: 15 residues. CDR3 sequence (DNA): TGTGCCAGCAGTTTCGGCGGACCTGGATGGGGTGAGCAGTACTTC. Translated: CASSFGGPGWGEQYF.

This chain links TRBV6-1 with TRBJ2-3; TRBD2 matches at 14 bases. The CDR3 loop spans 19 amino acids. V lost 0 bases and J lost 3; bases outside the gene matches: 8. Per germline, CDR1 MNHNS and CDR2 SASEGT. CDR3 residues: CASSEARGLAGVGTDTQYF. CDR3 nucleotides: TGTGCCAGCAGTGAAGCGCGGGGACTAGCGGGAGTTGGGACAGATACGCAGTATTTT.

The chain joins TRBV9 to TRBJ2-5, with a tentative D call TRBD1 (5 bases). The germline V and J ends were trimmed by 4 bases and 4 bases, with 17 bases remaining between them. Germline-derived CDR1 and CDR2 are SGDLS and YYNGEE. The CDR3 has 15 amino acids. CDR3 sequence reads: CASSRRIDSGETQYF. The CDR3 DNA is TGTGCCAGCAGCCGGAGAATTGACAGTGGAGAGACCCAGTACTTC.

J is TRBJ2-5 and V is TRBV28; D is perhaps TRBD2 (6 bases). The CDR3 is 14 residues long. From germline, CDR1 is MDHEN and CDR2 SYDVKM. Trimming removed 6 bases at V and 5 bases at J, with 16 bases between. CDR3 residues: CASRDLSGGETQYF. The CDR3 DNA is TGTGCCAGCAGGGACTTGAGCGGAGGGGAGACCCAGTACTTC.

The chain joins TRBV19 to TRBJ1-3; tentative D call: TRBD1 (5 bases). This CDR3 is 15 amino acids long. Per the germline V gene, CDR1 is LNHDA and CDR2 is SQIVND (reference sequence). V gave up 3 bases and J gave up 0 bases, with 9 bases separating them. CDR3 nucleotide sequence: TGTGCCAGTAGTATCGGGACCAACTCTGGAAACACCATATATTTT. As protein: CASSIGTNSGNTIYF.

V usage is TRBV7-3 and J usage is TRBJ2-1; 7 nucleotides agree with TRBD2. The length of the CDR3 is 15 residues. The germline CDR1 and CDR2 sequences are SGHTA and FQGTGA. V lost 3 bases and J lost 7; bases outside the gene matches: 9. The CDR3 loop reads CASSFAASGMNEQFF. In DNA, the CDR3 is TGTGCCAGCAGCTTCGCGGCTAGCGGAATGAATGAGCAGTTCTTC.

The chain joins TRBV9 to TRBJ1-3; D possibly corresponds to TRBD1 (6 bases). V gave up 0 bases and J gave up 2 bases, with 12 bases separating them. The CDR3 length is 16 residues. CDR1 SGDLS and CDR2 YYNGEE come from the germline V gene. For the CDR3, the DNA is TGTGCCAGCAGCGTAGGGGACACGTCACCTGGAAACACCATATATTTT. Protein: CASSVGDTSPGNTIYF.

This clone was picked up one time. The chain links TRBV2 to TRBJ2-5, with 8 nucleotides matching TRBD2. From germline, CDR1 is SNHLY and CDR2 FYNNEI. V lost 7 bases and J lost 1; bases outside the gene matches: 11. The CDR3 extends over 16 amino acids. The CDR3 coding sequence is TGTGCCAGCATGACGGGGCTAGCGGGTTCCCAAGAGACCCAGTACTTC. Protein: CASMTGLAGSQETQYF.

The chain has TRBV5-1 and TRBJ2-3; D is uncertain. V lost 0 bases, J lost 4 bases, and 6 bases lay in between. Germline V gene sequence: CDR1 SGHRS, CDR2 YFSETQ. CDR3 size: 13 residues. The CDR3 loop is CASSLGRADTQYF. The CDR3, as DNA: TGCGCCAGCAGCTTGGGTCGAGCAGATACGCAGTATTTT.

The chain is built from TRBV9 and TRBJ2-1; 10 bases agree with TRBD2. The CDR3 loop spans 14 amino acids. Germline-derived CDR1 and CDR2 are SGDLS and YYNGEE. After removal of 5 bases from V and 6 bases from J, the junction contained 5 bases not matched to a gene. CDR3 amino acids: CASSLAGEVNEQFF. CDR3 DNA sequence: TGTGCCAGCAGTCTAGCGGGAGAGGTCAATGAGCAGTTCTTC.

The chain has TRBV28 and TRBJ2-5, with D maybe TRBD1 (5 bases). The J call could be wrong; TRBJ2-7 is a better fit for the DNA end. Germline loops: CDR1 MDHEN, CDR2 SYDVKM. CDR3 size: 12 residues. In DNA form, the CDR3 reads TGTGCCAGCAGACTATCGACAGACGAGCAGTACTTC. This translates into CASRLSTDEQYF.

This chain uses TRBV9 with TRBJ2-1; D remains ambiguous. V shed 5 bases and J shed 2 bases, with 5 bases lying between them. Germline V gene lookup returns CDR1 SGDLS and CDR2 YYNGEE. This CDR3 is 12 amino acids long. CDR3 loop: CASSHTYNEQFF. The CDR3, as DNA: TGTGCCAGCAGTCATACCTACAATGAGCAGTTCTTC.